The T cell receptor (beta chain) described here comes from a study of cytomegalovirus exposure and HLA in healthy donors. Study-wide context: Researchers previously reported finding more than 100 million unique TCR beta sequences from approximately 190 million T cells. General study findings and limits: Prior analysis indicated that the majority of TCR beta V segments exhibited productivity approximately 87% or approximately 30% of the time. Several of the most significant clusters were apparently associated with common viral pathogens in a later analysis.

The CDR3 contains 14 residues. With 3 bases removed from V and 3 bases from J, the gap between germline ends came to 9 bases. Looked up from germline, CDR1 is MNHEY and CDR2 is SMNVEV (reference sequence). Use of 60 Vbeta and 13 Jbeta primers characterized the PCR. Authors' processing steps: Tens of millions of unique TCR beta chains, roughly 11 million of them shared, were counted by a later analysis. Method: immunoSEQ multiplex PCR; TCRdb's copy keeps in-frame clones and lacks some. From that table come the V and J calls and clone size; the DNA was used to work out D and trimming. This table holds 150,000 to 200,000 clones, roughly 85% found once. With respect to this clone: The antigen remains undetermined.

The V gene is TRBV27, the J gene TRBJ2-1; TRBD1 might be the D (5 bases). The specimen sequenced was PBMCs. The source of this sequence is a woman in her 50s in good health and CMV-seronegative. Here the CDR3 reads CASSFDRLYNEQFF. For the CDR3, the DNA is TGTGCCAGCAGTTTTGACAGACTCTACAATGAGCAGTTCTTC.